This T cell receptor (beta chain) appears in the sequencing data of a study of radiotherapy plus CTLA-4 blockade in lung cancer. Profiling relied on immunoSEQ multiplex PCR, and the TCRdb table lists in-frame clones only, not all of them. The sample yields about 82,000 clones, roughly 70% seen once. The CDR3 covers 14 residues. Per germline, CDR1 SGHDN and CDR2 FVKESK. Losses at the gene ends were 2 bases for V and 5 bases for J; bases not matched to a gene: 5. The J gene is TRBJ1-2, the V gene TRBV14; 7 nucleotides match TRBD1. The source of this sequence is a human donor with non-small cell lung cancer that progressed on radiotherapy plus ipilimumab. Specimen: peripheral blood, collected from a patient treated with radiotherapy plus ipilimumab. Here the CDR3 reads CASSQSRDSYGYTF. The DNA for the CDR3 is TGTGCCAGCAGCCAAAGCCGGGACAGTTATGGCTACACCTTC.